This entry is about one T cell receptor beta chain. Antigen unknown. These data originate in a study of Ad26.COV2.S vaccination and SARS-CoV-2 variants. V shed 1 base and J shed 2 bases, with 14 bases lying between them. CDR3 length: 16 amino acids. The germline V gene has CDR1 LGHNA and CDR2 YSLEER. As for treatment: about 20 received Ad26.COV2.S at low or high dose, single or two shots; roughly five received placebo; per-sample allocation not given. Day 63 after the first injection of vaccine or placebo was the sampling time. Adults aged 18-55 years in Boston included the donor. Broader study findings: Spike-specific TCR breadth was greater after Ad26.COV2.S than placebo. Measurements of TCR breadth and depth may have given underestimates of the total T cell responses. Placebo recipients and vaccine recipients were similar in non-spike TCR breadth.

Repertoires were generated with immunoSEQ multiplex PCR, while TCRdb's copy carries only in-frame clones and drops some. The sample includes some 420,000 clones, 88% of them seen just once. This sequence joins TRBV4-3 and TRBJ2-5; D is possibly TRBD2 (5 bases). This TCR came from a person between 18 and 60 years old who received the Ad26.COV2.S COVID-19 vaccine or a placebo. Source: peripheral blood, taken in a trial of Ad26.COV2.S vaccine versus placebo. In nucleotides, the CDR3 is TGCGCCAGCAGCCAAGCGAATGTGGACTTACAAGAGACCCAGTACTTC. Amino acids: CASSQANVDLQETQYF.